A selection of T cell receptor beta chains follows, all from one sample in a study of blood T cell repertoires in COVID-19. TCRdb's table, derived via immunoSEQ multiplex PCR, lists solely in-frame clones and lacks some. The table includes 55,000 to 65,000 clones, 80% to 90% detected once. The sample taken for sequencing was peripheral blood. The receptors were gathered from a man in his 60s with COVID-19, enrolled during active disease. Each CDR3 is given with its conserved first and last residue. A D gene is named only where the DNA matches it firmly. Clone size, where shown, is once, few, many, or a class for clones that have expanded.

CASSPRPGTSGRNEQFF	TGCGCCAGCAGCCCCCGTCCCGGGACTAGCGGGAGAAATGAGCAGTTCTTC	TRBD2	-	TRBV5-1	TRBJ2-1
CASSYGDRGLTYEQYF	TGTGCCAGCAGCTACGGGGACAGGGGGTTAACCTACGAGCAGTACTTC	TRBD1	-	TRBV7-9	TRBJ2-7
CASSPQRAGVMNTEAFF	TGTGCCAGCTCACCACAAAGGGCAGGGGTCATGAACACTGAAGCTTTCTTT	-	-	TRBV18	TRBJ1-1
CASSSGTGTNSNQPQHF	TGTGCCAGCAGCTCCGGGACAGGGACGAATAGCAATCAGCCCCAGCATTTT	TRBD1	-	TRBV7-8	TRBJ1-5
CASSSFEGYEQYF	TGTGCCAGCTCCTCATTCGAGGGCTACGAGCAGTACTTC	-	-	TRBV18	TRBJ2-7
CSVLEVNTGELFF	TGCAGCGTTTTAGAGGTGAACACCGGGGAGCTGTTTTTT	-	-	TRBV29-1	TRBJ2-2
CASSPDRNSPLHF	TGTGCCAGCAGCCCGGACAGGAATTCACCCCTCCACTTT	TRBD1	-	TRBV6-4	TRBJ1-6
CASSLSGTSASYEQYF	TGTGCCAGCAGCTTGTCCGGGACTAGCGCTTCCTACGAGCAGTACTTC	TRBD2	-	TRBV5-4	TRBJ2-7
CASSLEGRTDQPQHF	TGCGCCAGCAGCTTGGAGGGGCGCACCGATCAGCCCCAGCATTTT	-	-	TRBV5-1	TRBJ1-5
CASSDLLAGGPSSYNEQFF	TGCGCCAGCAGTGATTTACTAGCGGGGGGCCCCTCCTCCTACAATGAGCAGTTCTTC	TRBD2	few	TRBV10-1	TRBJ2-1
CASGQGESGYTF	TGTGCCAGCGGACAGGGCGAGTCTGGCTACACCTTC	TRBD1	-	TRBV25-1	TRBJ1-2
CASSLSPKTEAFF	TGTGCCAGCAGCTTAAGCCCAAAAACTGAAGCTTTCTTT	-	-	TRBV5-5	TRBJ1-1
CASSLEGSWSEQYF	TGTGCCAGCAGCTTAGAAGGTTCGTGGAGCGAGCAGTACTTC	-	few	TRBV11-2	TRBJ2-7
CASSPQGARQTQYF	TGTGCCAGCTCACCTCAGGGGGCTCGGCAGACCCAGTACTTC	TRBD1	-	TRBV18	TRBJ2-5
CASSSSSRGGSYNEQFF	TGTGCCAGCAGCAGTTCCTCAAGGGGGGGCTCCTACAATGAGCAGTTCTTC	-	many	TRBV9	TRBJ2-1
CAISDPRREDTQYF	TGTGCCATCAGTGACCCCCGAAGAGAGGATACGCAGTATTTT	-	-	TRBV10-3	TRBJ2-3
CASSLGGTSGTYEQYF	TGCGCCAGCAGCTTGGGGGGGACTAGCGGGACCTACGAGCAGTACTTC	TRBD2	-	TRBV5-1	TRBJ2-7
CASSDRGLRGYTF	TGTGCCAGCAGCGACAGGGGGCTTCGTGGCTACACCTTC	TRBD1	-	TRBV12-3/TRBV12-4	TRBJ1-2
CASSRTAVGETQYF	TGTGCCAGCAGTCGCACGGCGGTTGGGGAGACCCAGTACTTC	-	once	TRBV27	TRBJ2-5
CASGRRTDTQYF	TGTGCCAGCGGAAGGAGAACAGATACGCAGTATTTT	-	-	TRBV6-5	TRBJ2-3
CATSGLSTDTQYF	TGTGCCACCAGCGGACTGAGCACAGATACGCAGTATTTT	-	-	TRBV24-1	TRBJ2-3
CASSEESGGLNTEAFF	TGTGCCAGCAGTGAAGAATCAGGAGGGCTGAACACTGAAGCTTTCTTT	-	-	TRBV6-1	TRBJ1-1
CASIKTRDNEKLFF	TGTGCCAGCATTAAGACACGGGATAATGAAAAACTGTTTTTT	-	-	TRBV2	TRBJ1-4
CASSLLLRGGDEQYF	TGTGCCAGCAGCCTCCTGCTAAGGGGTGGGGACGAGCAGTACTTC	-	medium-sized	TRBV3-1/TRBV3-2	TRBJ2-7
CASRRNLGGYTF	TGTGCCAGCAGGCGAAACCTCGGGGGCTACACCTTC	-	-	TRBV12-3/TRBV12-4	TRBJ1-2
CASSTPDRVVQETQYF	TGTGCCAGCAGCACCCCGGACAGGGTAGTCCAAGAGACCCAGTACTTC	TRBD1	-	TRBV5-4	TRBJ2-5
CAIWGGRGYGYTF	TGTGCCATTTGGGGGGGCAGGGGCTATGGCTACACCTTC	-	-	TRBV7-6	TRBJ1-2
CASIGTGGETQYF	TGTGCCAGCATTGGGACAGGTGGAGAGACCCAGTACTTC	TRBD1	-	TRBV2	TRBJ2-5
CASSLGQAGGYTF	TGTGCCAGCAGCCTGGGACAGGCAGGTGGCTACACCTTC	TRBD1	-	TRBV3-1/TRBV3-2	TRBJ1-2
CSVSPQGSGEQYF	TGCAGCGTCTCGCCACAGGGATCGGGCGAGCAGTACTTC	-	-	TRBV29-1	TRBJ2-7
CASSPLKSGSFLEQFF	TGTGCCAGCAGCCCCCTGAAGAGCGGGAGCTTTCTTGAGCAGTTCTTC	TRBD2	few	TRBV11-2	TRBJ2-1
CASSPVTGGRINYGYTF	TGTGCCAGCAGTCCGGTGACAGGGGGCCGAATTAACTATGGCTACACCTTC	TRBD1	-	TRBV6-2/TRBV6-3	TRBJ1-2
CASSYRGSGTYEQYF	TGTGCCAGCAGCTACCGGGGTAGCGGAACCTACGAGCAGTACTTC	-	-	TRBV7-2	TRBJ2-7